One sample yielded the 8 T cell receptor beta chains listed below, sequenced in a study of relationships among human T cell subsets. The T cell receptor alpha and beta CDR3 regions were amplified from mRNA by semiquantitative ARM-PCR. ARM-PCR used tagged nested gene-specific primers, then communal superprimers for exponential amplification. One entry per CDR3 protein, called by TCRdb with MiXCR from the multiplex PCR reads. The table records around 2,400 distinct CDR3 sequences, under 50% of them present only once. The sequenced sample was activated T cells sorted from blood. The subset is: CD45RA-RO-CD69+ activated T cells. These receptors came from a man aged 35-49 years in good health.

This clonotype is termed large. The chain uses TRBV11-2 and TRBJ1-5, with D maybe TRBD1 (6 bases). This CDR3 contains 14 residues. Germline V gives CDR1 SGHAT, CDR2 FQNNGV. V lost 0 bases, J lost 7 bases, and 10 bases lay in between. CDR3 region: CASSLEGAKQPQHF. The CDR3 nucleotides are TGTGCCAGCAGCTTAGAGGGGGCAAAACAGCCCCAGCATTTT.

This chain joins TRBV20-1 and TRBJ2-3; maybe TRBD2 (6 bases). V lost 2 bases and J lost 0, with 18 bases in between. The CDR3 consists of 17 residues. In germline, CDR1 is DFQATT, CDR2 SNEGSKA (reference sequence). CDR3 nucleotides: TGCAGTGCTAGATCCGGGGGAAAAACCCTTAGCACAGATACGCAGTATTTT. Its translation is CSARSGGKTLSTDTQYF.

V is TRBV19 and J is TRBJ2-5, with D tentatively TRBD2 (6 bases). V shed 5 bases and J shed 7 bases, with 14 bases lying between them. The length of the CDR3 is 13 residues. The germline V gene encodes CDR1 LNHDA and CDR2 SQIVND (reference sequence). This CDR3 is CASSSGEAGTQYF. The DNA of the CDR3 is TGTGCCAGTAGTTCGGGAGAGGCAGGGACCCAGTACTTC.

The chain recombines TRBV7-8 with TRBJ2-1; 7 bases match TRBD2. The V segment lost 5 bases and the J segment 9 bases; nucleotides outside the gene matches: 16. Per germline, CDR1 SGHVS and CDR2 FQNEAQ. The CDR3 loop spans 16 amino acids. CDR3 protein: CASSLTHGRRGSEQFF. CDR3 in DNA: TGTGCCAGCAGCCTAACACACGGGAGGCGCGGGAGTGAGCAGTTCTTC.

About this clonotype: At one of its ends the junction is not consistent with the germline gene, which may arise from a read error. This chain connects TRBV5-4 to TRBJ2-2; 10 nucleotides line up with TRBD1. This CDR3 has 17 amino acids. Germline V gene lookup returns CDR1 SGHNT and CDR2 YYREEE (reference sequence). The CDR3 spells CASSYRQGAAAHGELFF. DNA for the CDR3: TGCGCCAGCAGCTACCGACAGGGGGCAGCGGCACACGGGGAGCTGTTTTTT.

This clonotype was counted a few times. The rearrangement links TRBV4-1 to TRBJ1-5, with D possibly being TRBD1 (5 bases). This CDR3 contains 18 residues. V gave up 4 bases and J gave up 0 bases, with 19 bases separating them. Germline V gene sequence: CDR1 MGHRA, CDR2 YSYEKL. The CDR3 here is CASSRLGGGGYSNQPQHF. The CDR3 DNA sequence: TGCGCCAGCAGCCGCCTCGGTGGGGGGGGTTATAGCAATCAGCCCCAGCATTTT.

The chain links TRBV12-3 or TRBV12-4 to TRBJ1-1; no clear D. This CDR3 spans 14 amino acids. V lost 1 base and J lost 5, with 11 bases in between. The CDR3 loop reads CASSLGGGATEAFF. CDR3 bases: TGTGCCAGCAGTTTAGGGGGTGGTGCGACTGAAGCTTTCTTT.

Only a few counts were recorded for this clonotype. The rearrangement links TRBV20-1 to TRBJ2-5, with D possibly being TRBD1 or TRBD2 (7 bases each). CDR1 is DFQATT and CDR2 is SNEGSKA in the germline V gene (reference sequence). The CDR3 spans 14 residues. Deletions cut 6 bases from V and 6 bases from J, with 20 bases between. CDR3 protein: CSAYTAGGEKTQYF. CDR3 DNA sequence: TGCAGTGCCTACACAGCAGGGGGGGAGAAGACCCAGTACTTC.